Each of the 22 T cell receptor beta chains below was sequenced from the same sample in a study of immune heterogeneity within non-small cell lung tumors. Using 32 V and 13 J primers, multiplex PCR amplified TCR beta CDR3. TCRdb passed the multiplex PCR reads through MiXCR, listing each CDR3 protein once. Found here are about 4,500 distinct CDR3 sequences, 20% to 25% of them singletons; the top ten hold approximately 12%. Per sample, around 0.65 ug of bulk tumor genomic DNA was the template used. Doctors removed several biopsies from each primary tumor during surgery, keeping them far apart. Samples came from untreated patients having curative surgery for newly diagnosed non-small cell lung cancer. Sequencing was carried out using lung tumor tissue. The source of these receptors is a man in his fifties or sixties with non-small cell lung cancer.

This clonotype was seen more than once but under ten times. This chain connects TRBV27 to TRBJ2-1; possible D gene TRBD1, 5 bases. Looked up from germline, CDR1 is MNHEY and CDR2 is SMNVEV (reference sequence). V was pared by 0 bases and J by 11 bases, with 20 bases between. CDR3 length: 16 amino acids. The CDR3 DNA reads TGTGCCAGCAGTTTATCGAAGGGGCACGAGCTAATTCAGCAGTTCTTC. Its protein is CASSLSKGHELIQQFF.

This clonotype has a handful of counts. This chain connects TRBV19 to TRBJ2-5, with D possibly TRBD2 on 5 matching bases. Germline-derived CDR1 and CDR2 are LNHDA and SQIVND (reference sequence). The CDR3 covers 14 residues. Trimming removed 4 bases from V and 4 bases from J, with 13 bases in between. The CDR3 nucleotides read TGTGCCAGTAGTACGGGGTCCTGGGGAGAGACCCAGTACTTC. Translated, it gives CASSTGSWGETQYF.

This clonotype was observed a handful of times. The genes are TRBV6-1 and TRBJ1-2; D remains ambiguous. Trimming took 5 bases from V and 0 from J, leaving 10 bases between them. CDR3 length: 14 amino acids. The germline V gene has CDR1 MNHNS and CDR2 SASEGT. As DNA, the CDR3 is TGTGCCAGCAGTTTTTACGGAGCTAACTATGGCTACACCTTC. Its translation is CASSFYGANYGYTF.

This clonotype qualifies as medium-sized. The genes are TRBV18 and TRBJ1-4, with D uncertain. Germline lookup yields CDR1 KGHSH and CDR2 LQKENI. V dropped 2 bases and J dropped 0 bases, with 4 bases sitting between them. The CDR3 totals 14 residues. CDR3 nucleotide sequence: TGTGCCAGCTCACCAGGTGCAACTAATGAAAAACTGTTTTTT. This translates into CASSPGATNEKLFF.

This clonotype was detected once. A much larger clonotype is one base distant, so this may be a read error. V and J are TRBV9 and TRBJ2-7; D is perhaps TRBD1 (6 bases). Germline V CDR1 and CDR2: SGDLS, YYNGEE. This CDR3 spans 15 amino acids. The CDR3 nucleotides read TGTGCCAGCATCGTAGAGCAGGGGAATACCTACGAGCAGTACTTC. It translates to CASIVEQGNTYEQYF.

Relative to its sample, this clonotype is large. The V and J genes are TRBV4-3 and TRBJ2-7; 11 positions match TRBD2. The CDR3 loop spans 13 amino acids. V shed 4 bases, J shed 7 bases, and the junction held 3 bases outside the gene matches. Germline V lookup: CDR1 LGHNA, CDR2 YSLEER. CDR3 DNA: TGCGCCAGCAGCCTTACTAGCGGGAGAGAGCAGTACTTC. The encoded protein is CASSLTSGREQYF.

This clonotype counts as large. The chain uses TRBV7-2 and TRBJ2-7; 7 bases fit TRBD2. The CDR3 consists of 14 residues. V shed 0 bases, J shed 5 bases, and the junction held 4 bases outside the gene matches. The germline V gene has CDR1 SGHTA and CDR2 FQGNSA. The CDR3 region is CASSLAAGANEQYF. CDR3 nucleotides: TGTGCCAGCAGCTTAGCGGCGGGAGCCAACGAGCAGTACTTC.

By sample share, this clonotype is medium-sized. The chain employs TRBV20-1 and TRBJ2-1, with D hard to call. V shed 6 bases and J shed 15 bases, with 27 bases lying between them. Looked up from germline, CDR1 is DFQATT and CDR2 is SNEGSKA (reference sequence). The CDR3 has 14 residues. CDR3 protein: CSARPEPLLPTRFF. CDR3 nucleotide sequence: TGCAGTGCACGACCGGAACCCTTGTTGCCCACCCGGTTCTTC.

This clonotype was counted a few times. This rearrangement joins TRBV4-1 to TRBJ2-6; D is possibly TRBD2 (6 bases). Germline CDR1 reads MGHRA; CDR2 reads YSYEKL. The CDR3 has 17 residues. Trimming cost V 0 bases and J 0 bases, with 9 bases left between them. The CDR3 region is CASSQDGGGSGANVLTF. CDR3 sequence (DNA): TGCGCCAGCAGCCAAGATGGGGGAGGCTCTGGGGCCAACGTCCTGACTTTC.

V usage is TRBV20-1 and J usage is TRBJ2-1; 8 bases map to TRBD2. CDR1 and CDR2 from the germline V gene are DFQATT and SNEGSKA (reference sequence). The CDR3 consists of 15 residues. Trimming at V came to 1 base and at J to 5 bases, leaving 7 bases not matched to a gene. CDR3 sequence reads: CSARVPSGRNNEQFF. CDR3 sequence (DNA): TGCAGTGCTAGAGTCCCCAGCGGGAGAAACAATGAGCAGTTCTTC.

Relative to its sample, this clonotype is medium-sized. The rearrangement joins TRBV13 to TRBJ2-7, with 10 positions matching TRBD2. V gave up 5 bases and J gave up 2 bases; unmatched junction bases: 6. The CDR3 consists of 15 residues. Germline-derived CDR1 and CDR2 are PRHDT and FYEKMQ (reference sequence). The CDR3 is CASSLRTSGPYEQYF. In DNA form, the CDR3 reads TGTGCCAGCAGCCTCAGGACTAGCGGACCCTACGAGCAGTACTTC.

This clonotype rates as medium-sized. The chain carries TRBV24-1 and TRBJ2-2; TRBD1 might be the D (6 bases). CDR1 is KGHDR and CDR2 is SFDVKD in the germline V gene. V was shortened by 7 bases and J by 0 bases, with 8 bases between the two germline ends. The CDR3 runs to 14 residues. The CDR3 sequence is CATRGTPNTGELFF. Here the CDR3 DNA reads TGTGCCACCAGGGGGACACCGAACACCGGGGAGCTGTTTTTT.

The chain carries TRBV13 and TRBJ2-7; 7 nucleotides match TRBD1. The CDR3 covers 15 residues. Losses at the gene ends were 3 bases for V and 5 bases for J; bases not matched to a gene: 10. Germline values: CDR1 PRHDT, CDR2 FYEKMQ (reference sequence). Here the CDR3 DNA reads TGTGCCAGCAGCTTCAGGTACAGGGGCATCAACGAGCAGTACTTC. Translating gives CASSFRYRGINEQYF.

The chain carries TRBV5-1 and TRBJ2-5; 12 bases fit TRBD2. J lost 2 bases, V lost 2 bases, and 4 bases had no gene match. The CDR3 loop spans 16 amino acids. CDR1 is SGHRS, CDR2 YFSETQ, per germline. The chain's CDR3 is CASSFGLAGQQETQYF. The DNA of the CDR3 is TGCGCCAGCAGCTTCGGACTAGCGGGACAACAAGAGACCCAGTACTTC.

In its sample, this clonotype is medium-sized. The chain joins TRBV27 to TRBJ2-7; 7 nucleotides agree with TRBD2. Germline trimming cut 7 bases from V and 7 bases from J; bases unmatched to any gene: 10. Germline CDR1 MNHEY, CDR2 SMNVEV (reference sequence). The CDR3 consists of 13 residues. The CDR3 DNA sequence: TGTGCCAGCACCCCATTGGGGGGGTCTGAGCAGTACTTC. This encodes CASTPLGGSEQYF.

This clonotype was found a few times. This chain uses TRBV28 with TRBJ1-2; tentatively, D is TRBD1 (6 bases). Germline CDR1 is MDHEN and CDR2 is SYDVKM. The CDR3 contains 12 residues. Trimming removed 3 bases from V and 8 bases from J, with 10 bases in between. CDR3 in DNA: TGTGCCAGCAGTTTCCGGGGGCGGGGCTACACCTTC. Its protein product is CASSFRGRGYTF.

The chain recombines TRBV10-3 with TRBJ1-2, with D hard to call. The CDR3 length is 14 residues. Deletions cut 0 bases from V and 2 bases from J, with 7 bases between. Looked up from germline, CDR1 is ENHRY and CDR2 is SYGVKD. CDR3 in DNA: TGTGCCATCAGTGAGTCCCGGCCAAACTATGGCTACACCTTC. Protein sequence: CAISESRPNYGYTF.

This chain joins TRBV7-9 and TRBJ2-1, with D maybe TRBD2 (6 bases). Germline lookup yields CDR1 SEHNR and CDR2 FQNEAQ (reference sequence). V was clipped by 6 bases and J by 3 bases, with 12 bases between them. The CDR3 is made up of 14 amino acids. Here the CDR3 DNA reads TGTGCCAGCAGGGAGAGCGGGTTCTACAATGAGCAGTTCTTC. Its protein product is CASRESGFYNEQFF.

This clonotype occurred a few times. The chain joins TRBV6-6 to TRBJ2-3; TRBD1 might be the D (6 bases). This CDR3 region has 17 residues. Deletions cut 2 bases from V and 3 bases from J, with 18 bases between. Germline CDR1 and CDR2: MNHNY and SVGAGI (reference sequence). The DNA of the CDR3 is TGTGCCAGCAGTTACCGCATCCAGGGGCGCTTAACAGATACGCAGTATTTT. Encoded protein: CASSYRIQGRLTDTQYF.

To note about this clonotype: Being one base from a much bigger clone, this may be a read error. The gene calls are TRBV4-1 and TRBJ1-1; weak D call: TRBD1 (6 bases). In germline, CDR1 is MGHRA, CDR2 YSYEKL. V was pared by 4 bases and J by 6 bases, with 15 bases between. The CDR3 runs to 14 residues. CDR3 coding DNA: TGCGCCAGCAGCCCGGGACATGGGAGAGCTGAAGCTTTCTTT. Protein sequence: CASSPGHGRAEAFF.

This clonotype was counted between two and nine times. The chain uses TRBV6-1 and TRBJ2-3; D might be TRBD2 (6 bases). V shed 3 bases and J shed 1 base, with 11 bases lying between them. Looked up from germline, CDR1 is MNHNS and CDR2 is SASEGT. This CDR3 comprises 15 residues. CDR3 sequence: CASSDGGLRTDTQYF. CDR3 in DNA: TGTGCCAGCAGTGACGGGGGACTGCGCACAGATACGCAGTATTTT.

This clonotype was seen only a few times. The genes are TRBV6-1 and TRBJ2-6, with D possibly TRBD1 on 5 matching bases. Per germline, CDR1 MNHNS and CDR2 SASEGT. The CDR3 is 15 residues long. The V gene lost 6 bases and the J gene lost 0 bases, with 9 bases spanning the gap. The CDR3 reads CASSAQGSGANVLTF. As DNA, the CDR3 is TGTGCCAGCAGCGCCCAGGGCTCTGGGGCCAACGTCCTGACTTTC.